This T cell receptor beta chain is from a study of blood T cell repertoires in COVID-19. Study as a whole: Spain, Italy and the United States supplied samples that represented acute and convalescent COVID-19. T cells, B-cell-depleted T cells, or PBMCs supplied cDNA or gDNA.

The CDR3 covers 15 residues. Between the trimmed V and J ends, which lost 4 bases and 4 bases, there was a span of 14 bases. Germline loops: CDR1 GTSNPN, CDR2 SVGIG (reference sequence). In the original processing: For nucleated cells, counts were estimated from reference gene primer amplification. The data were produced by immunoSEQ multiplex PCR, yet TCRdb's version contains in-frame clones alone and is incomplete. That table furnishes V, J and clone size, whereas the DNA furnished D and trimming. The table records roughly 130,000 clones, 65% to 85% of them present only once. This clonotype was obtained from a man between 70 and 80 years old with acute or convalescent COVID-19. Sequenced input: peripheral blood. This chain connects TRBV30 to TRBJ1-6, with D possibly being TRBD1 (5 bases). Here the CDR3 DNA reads TGTGCCTGGAAGGGTCAGGGTGGATATAATTCACCCCTCCACTTT. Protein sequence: CAWKGQGGYNSPLHF.